The 18 T cell receptor beta chains presented below share a single source sample, sequenced in a study of graft-versus-host responses after intestinal transplantation. These receptors are not linked to any known antigen. Here immunoSEQ multiplex PCR was the method, and the copy in TCRdb shows in-frame clones only, minus some. The sample includes roughly 110,000 clones, more than 90% of them seen just once. Sequenced material: unstimulated CD4+ T cells sorted from spleen or lymph node cells, taken before transplant. The receptors were gathered from a human donor who was the organ donor for an intestinal transplant.

The chain carries TRBV6-5 and TRBJ2-1, with TRBD2 matching over 8 bases. CDR3 length: 15 amino acids. Germline V gene data show CDR1 as MNHEY and CDR2 as SVGAGI. The V segment lost 6 bases and the J segment 2 bases; nucleotides outside the gene matches: 6. CDR3 in amino acids: CASSRLSGTYNEQFF. CDR3 DNA sequence: TGTGCCAGCAGCCGCCTTAGCGGGACCTACAATGAGCAGTTCTTC.

CDR3 region: CASSVSQGRETQYF. The CDR3, as DNA: TGTGCCAGCAGTGTAAGCCAGGGCAGGGAGACCCAGTACTTC. The rearrangement uses TRBV6-1 and TRBJ2-5, with D perhaps matching TRBD1 (5 bases). CDR1 is MNHNS and CDR2 is SASEGT in the germline V gene. The length of the CDR3 is 14 residues. V lost 4 bases and J lost 5, with 14 bases in between.

The chain carries TRBV4-2 and TRBJ1-1; D is undetermined. V was pared by 1 base and J by 5 bases, with 14 bases between. This CDR3 has 15 amino acids. Germline V gives CDR1 LGHNA, CDR2 YNFKEQ. The CDR3 DNA reads TGTGCCAGCAGCCAAGTCGAAACAAAGAGGACTGAAGCTTTCTTT. Translated: CASSQVETKRTEAFF.

The chain recombines TRBV5-6 with TRBJ1-1; D gene unclear. Trimming cost V 5 bases and J 0 bases, with 17 bases left between them. Germline values: CDR1 SGHDT, CDR2 YYEEEE. CDR3 length: 16 residues. Here the CDR3 DNA reads TGTGCCAGCAGACATAGTTTGTCCGGAGTGAACACTGAAGCTTTCTTT. Amino acid sequence: CASRHSLSGVNTEAFF.

The chain couples TRBV4-1 to TRBJ1-3; possible D gene TRBD1, 5 bases. Trimming stripped 4 bases from V and 0 bases from J, with 19 bases between. CDR3 size: 18 residues. Germline V gene lookup returns CDR1 MGHRA and CDR2 YSYEKL. This chain's CDR3 is CASSRHLTDIDSGNTIYF. Here the CDR3 DNA reads TGCGCCAGCAGCCGGCACCTAACGGACATAGACTCTGGAAACACCATATATTTT.

The chain joins TRBV7-2 to TRBJ2-5, with 9 bases that match TRBD2. The CDR3 runs 15 residues. J was trimmed by 1 base and V by 4 bases; bases with no gene match: 4. Germline CDR1 SGHTA, CDR2 FQGNSA. DNA of the CDR3: TGTGCCAGCAGCTCAACTAGCGGGCGCCAAGAGACCCAGTACTTC. As protein: CASSSTSGRQETQYF. The complete variable domain, with remaining parts taken from reference TRBV7-2 and TRBJ2-5, reads GAGVSQSPSNKVTEKGKDVELRCDPISGHTALYWYRQSLGQGLEFLIYFQGNSAPDKSGLPSDRFSAERTGGSVSTLTIQRTQQEDSAVYLCASSSTSGRQETQYFGPGTRLLVL.

The gene calls are TRBV6-5 and TRBJ1-4; D call uncertain. This CDR3 has 14 residues. V was cut by 2 bases and J by 6 bases, with 10 bases left in between. Germline CDR1 is MNHEY and CDR2 is SVGAGI. CDR3 sequence (DNA): TGTGCCAGCAGTTACAGGGCAGTAGATGAAAAACTGTTTTTT. Protein: CASSYRAVDEKLFF.

The chain carries TRBV30 and TRBJ2-2; 8 bases map to TRBD2. V lost 5 bases to trimming and J lost 3 bases; unmatched junction nucleotides: 23. This CDR3 contains 20 residues. Germline lookup yields CDR1 GTSNPN and CDR2 SVGIG (reference sequence). The chain's CDR3 is CAWGEPGLDLRADHTGELFF. For the CDR3, the DNA is TGTGCCTGGGGAGAACCGGGACTAGATCTTCGGGCGGACCACACCGGGGAGCTGTTTTTT. Full variable domain (remainder filled in from reference TRBV30 and TRBJ2-2): SQTIHQWPATLVQPVGSPLSLECTVEGTSNPNLYWYRQAAGRGLQLLFYSVGIGQISSEVPQNLSASRPQDRQFILSSKKLLLSDSGFYLCAWGEPGLDLRADHTGELFFGEGSRLTVL.

The rearrangement uses TRBV5-6 and TRBJ2-1; 9 nucleotides line up with TRBD2. CDR1 and CDR2 (germline): SGHDT, YYEEEE. The CDR3 is 19 residues long. V gave up 3 bases and J gave up 4 bases; unmatched junction bases: 17. CDR3 loop: CASSSRLGLTSGLYNEQFF. CDR3 nucleotide sequence: TGTGCCAGCAGCTCCCGCCTTGGGCTGACTAGCGGCCTTTACAATGAGCAGTTCTTC. Together with reference TRBV5-6 and TRBJ2-1, the CDR3 gives the full variable domain: DAGVTQSPTHLIKTRGQQVTLRCSPKSGHDTVSWYQQALGQGPQFIFQYYEEEERQRGNFPDRFSGHQFPNYSSELNVNALLLGDSALYLCASSSRLGLTSGLYNEQFFGPGTRLTVL.

V is TRBV4-1 and J is TRBJ2-3, with a weak D call TRBD2 (5 bases). CDR1 is MGHRA and CDR2 is YSYEKL in the germline V gene. V lost 6 bases to trimming and J lost 4 bases, with 14 bases between them. CDR3 size: 14 residues. CDR3 loop: CASSSKGVADTQYF. The CDR3 DNA follows: TGCGCCAGCAGTTCCAAGGGAGTTGCAGATACGCAGTATTTT.

This clone was observed a few times. This rearrangement joins TRBV18 to TRBJ2-7, with D maybe TRBD1 (6 bases). V shed 3 bases and J shed 4 bases, with 10 bases lying between them. Germline CDR1 and CDR2: KGHSH and LQKENI. This CDR3 comprises 13 residues. In DNA form, the CDR3 reads TGTGCCAGCTCACCGGGACAAGAATACGAGCAGTACTTC. It specifies CASSPGQEYEQYF.

This chain joins TRBV19 and TRBJ2-7, with TRBD1 as a possible D gene (6 bases). CDR3 length equals 13 residues. Germline lookup yields CDR1 LNHDA and CDR2 SQIVND (reference sequence). With 6 bases removed from V and 3 bases from J, the gap between germline ends came to 12 bases. The CDR3 loop is CASRKQGGYEQYF. The CDR3 nucleotides read TGTGCCAGTAGGAAGCAAGGGGGCTACGAGCAGTACTTC.

V gene TRBV19 combines with J gene TRBJ1-5; D gene unclear. Looked up from germline, CDR1 is LNHDA and CDR2 is SQIVND (reference sequence). V was clipped by 5 bases and J by 0 bases, with 11 bases between them. The CDR3 loop spans 15 amino acids. CDR3 sequence (DNA): TGTGCCAGTAGTCAAACACCTCCTAGCAATCAGCCCCAGCATTTT. Its protein product is CASSQTPPSNQPQHF.

This sequence joins TRBV4-2 and TRBJ1-1; the D is unclear. Germline V CDR1 and CDR2: LGHNA, YNFKEQ. Trimming stripped 1 base from V and 4 bases from J, with 10 bases between. The CDR3 extends over 14 amino acids. The CDR3 bases are TGTGCCAGCAGCCAAGTCTGGTCGAGCACTGAAGCTTTCTTT. As protein: CASSQVWSSTEAFF.

V usage is TRBV7-6 and J usage is TRBJ2-3, with 7 bases lining up with TRBD2. The CDR3 sequence is 14 residues long. From germline, CDR1 is SGHVS and CDR2 FNYEAQ. V lost 3 bases to trimming and J lost 5 bases; unmatched junction nucleotides: 5. This chain's CDR3 is CASSLSGTGDTQYF. In DNA form, the CDR3 reads TGTGCCAGCAGCTTGAGCGGGACCGGAGATACGCAGTATTTT. The full variable domain, in which reference TRBV7-6 and TRBJ2-3 provide the parts outside the CDR3, is GAGVSQSPRYKVTKRGQDVALRCDPISGHVSLYWYRQALGQGPEFLTYFNYEAQQDKSGLPNDRFSAERPEGSISTLTIQRTEQRDSAMYRCASSLSGTGDTQYFGPGTRLTVL.

V gene TRBV19 combines with J gene TRBJ2-3; TRBD1 or TRBD2 may be the D gene (7 bases each). The CDR3 is 15 residues long. The germline V gene encodes CDR1 LNHDA and CDR2 SQIVND (reference sequence). V was trimmed by 3 bases and J by 4 bases, leaving 14 bases between them. The CDR3 DNA sequence: TGTGCCAGTAGTATGGGGAGGGGGCTGGCAGATACGCAGTATTTT. Translation gives CASSMGRGLADTQYF.

The chain recombines TRBV7-9 with TRBJ2-3; TRBD2 matches 11 bases. The germline V gene has CDR1 SEHNR and CDR2 FQNEAQ (reference sequence). V shed 3 bases and J 5 bases; nucleotides not matched to a gene: 10. This CDR3 has 17 amino acids. The CDR3 nucleotides are TGTGCCAGCAGCTTGGAAGGTGTAGCGGGGGGGATAGATACGCAGTATTTT. Translation: CASSLEGVAGGIDTQYF.

Of note for this clone: The DNA is omitted, as the CDR3 cannot be located on it reliably, and the CDR3 follows TCRdb's listing. The chain uses TRBV6-1 and TRBJ1-3; the table's D call of TRBD1 was not tested on the DNA. Both ends counted, the CDR3 spans 14 residues. Germline V gene lookup returns CDR1 MNHNS and CDR2 SASEGT. The CDR3 here is CASSEFGSGNTIYF.